The 5 T cell receptor beta chains reported below all come from one sample, sequenced in a study of T cells after somatic rescue of genetic block. Here immunoSEQ multiplex PCR was the method, and the copy in TCRdb shows in-frame clones only, minus some. This table holds around 57,000 clones, 95% to 96% found once. The specimen was peripheral blood mononuclear cells (PBMCs). The receptor source for this set is a child under two years old.

The chain links TRBV6-1 to TRBJ1-6; maybe TRBD1 (6 bases). Trimming pared 6 bases from V and 0 bases from J, leaving 6 bases between. Germline V gene lookup returns CDR1 MNHNS and CDR2 SASEGT. CDR3 length: 14 amino acids. The CDR3 DNA sequence: TGTGCCAGCAGGACAGGCTCCTATAATTCACCCCTCCACTTT. Encoded protein: CASRTGSYNSPLHF.

This chain connects TRBV4-3 to TRBJ2-4; the D is unclear. Germline loops: CDR1 LGHNA, CDR2 YSLEER. The CDR3 covers 14 residues. V dropped 3 bases and J dropped 0 bases, with 6 bases sitting between them. The CDR3 DNA sequence: TGCGCCAGCAGCCAGGCCCTAGCCAAAAACATTCAGTACTTC. Translation: CASSQALAKNIQYF.

The V and J genes are TRBV4-1 and TRBJ2-7; D perhaps matches TRBD2 (5 bases). Germline CDR1 and CDR2: MGHRA and YSYEKL. The CDR3 spans 14 residues. V was cut by 4 bases and J by 1 base, with 11 bases left in between. CDR3 region: CASSPGLSSYEQYF. The CDR3 nucleotides read TGCGCCAGCAGCCCTGGACTCTCATCCTACGAGCAGTACTTC.

In its sample, this clone was seen a few times. This chain joins TRBV6-6 and TRBJ1-1; D unresolved. The V gene lost 6 bases and the J gene lost 2 bases, with 4 bases spanning the gap. Per the germline V gene, CDR1 is MNHNY and CDR2 is SVGAGI (reference sequence). The CDR3 length is 11 residues. The CDR3 DNA is TGTGCCAGCAGCTCCAACACTGAAGCTTTCTTT. It encodes CASSSNTEAFF.

V is TRBV5-1 and J is TRBJ2-7, with 9 bases identical to TRBD1. V shed 0 bases, J shed 4 bases, and the junction held 14 bases outside the gene matches. Germline CDR1 and CDR2: SGHRS and YFSETQ. This CDR3 contains 18 residues. The CDR3 here is CASSLAPLGGQGGYEQYF. CDR3 sequence (DNA): TGCGCCAGCAGCTTGGCTCCCCTTGGGGGACAGGGTGGGTACGAGCAGTACTTC. The whole variable domain, filled in from reference TRBV5-1 and TRBJ2-7, reads KAGVTQTPRYLIKTRGQQVTLSCSPISGHRSVSWYQQTPGQGLQFLFEYFSETQRNKGNFPGRFSGRQFSNSRSEMNVSTLELGDSALYLCASSLAPLGGQGGYEQYFGPGTRLTVT.